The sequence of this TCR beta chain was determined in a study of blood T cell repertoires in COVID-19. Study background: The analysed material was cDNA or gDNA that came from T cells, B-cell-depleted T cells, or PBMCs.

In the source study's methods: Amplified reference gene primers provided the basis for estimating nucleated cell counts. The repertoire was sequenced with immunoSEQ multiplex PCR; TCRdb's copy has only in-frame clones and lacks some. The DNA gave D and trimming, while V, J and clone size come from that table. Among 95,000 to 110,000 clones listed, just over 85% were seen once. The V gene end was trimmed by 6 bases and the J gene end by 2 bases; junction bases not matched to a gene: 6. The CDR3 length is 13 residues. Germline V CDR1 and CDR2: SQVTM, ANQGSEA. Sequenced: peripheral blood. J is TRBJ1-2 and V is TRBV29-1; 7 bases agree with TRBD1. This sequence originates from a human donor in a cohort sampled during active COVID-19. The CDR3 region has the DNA TGCAGCGTCCACCAGGGGGGCAACTATGGCTACACCTTC. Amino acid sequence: CSVHQGGNYGYTF.